A selection of T cell receptor beta chains follows, all from one sample in a study of early T cells in non-severe SARS-CoV-2 infection. TCRdb itself ran the 5' RACE reads through MiXCR, one entry per CDR3 protein. Of roughly 32,000 distinct CDR3 sequences in the sample, about 10% were seen once. Sequencing used whole blood. These receptors were collected from an adult who was a healthcare worker with PCR-confirmed SARS-CoV-2 infection or an uninfected control (not recorded which). Each CDR3 is given with its conserved first and last residue. A D gene is named only where the DNA matches it firmly. Clone size, where shown, is once, few, many, or a class for clones that have expanded.

D: -
J: TRBJ1-5
V: TRBV6-1
size: -
CDR3: CATKFLGDNQPQHF
DNA: TGTGCCACCAAGTTTCTGGGGGATAATCAGCCCCAGCATTTT

D: TRBD1
J: TRBJ2-1
V: TRBV30
size: many
CDR3: CAWSVWGQGSDNEQFF
DNA: TGTGCCTGGAGTGTATGGGGACAGGGCTCTGACAATGAGCAGTTCTTC

D: -
J: TRBJ1-2
V: TRBV21-1
size: many
CDR3: CASSKKGQGRDYGYTF
DNA: TGTGCCAGCAGCAAGAAGGGGCAGGGAAGAGACTATGGCTACACCTTC

D: TRBD1
J: TRBJ1-1
V: TRBV5-1
size: many
CDR3: CASTQNVQGQAEAFF
DNA: TGCGCCAGCACCCAGAATGTACAGGGGCAGGCTGAAGCTTTCTTT

D: -
J: TRBJ2-3
V: TRBV21-1
size: -
CDR3: CASSEGLAGLSSTDTQYF
DNA: TGTGCCAGCAGCGAGGGACTAGCGGGGTTATCTAGCACAGATACGCAGTATTTT

D: TRBD2
J: TRBJ2-1
V: TRBV12-3/TRBV12-4
size: -
CDR3: CASSAAGTSGGNEQFF
DNA: TGTGCCAGCAGTGCAGCCGGGACTAGCGGGGGGAATGAGCAGTTCTTC

D: -
J: TRBJ2-7
V: TRBV7-9
size: many
CDR3: CASSPSYEQYF
DNA: TGTGCCAGCAGCCCCTCCTACGAGCAGTACTTC

D: -
J: TRBJ1-2
V: TRBV7-9
size: -
CDR3: CANSSYGGHYGYTF
DNA: TGTGCCAACAGCTCCTACGGGGGCCACTATGGCTACACCTTC

D: -
J: TRBJ1-2
V: TRBV6-5
size: many
CDR3: CASSSQGSGYGYTF
DNA: TGTGCCAGCAGCTCGCAGGGGAGCGGCTATGGCTACACCTTC

D: -
J: TRBJ1-1
V: TRBV10-3
size: many
CDR3: CAISDTGSGTEAFF
DNA: TGTGCCATCAGTGATACAGGCTCGGGCACTGAAGCTTTCTTT

D: -
J: TRBJ2-2
V: TRBV7-3
size: -
CDR3: CASSLNAGPNTGELFF
DNA: TGTGCCAGCAGCTTAAACGCGGGTCCCAACACCGGGGAGCTGTTTTTT

D: -
J: TRBJ2-1
V: TRBV11-2
size: -
CDR3: CASSPTGPPNEQFF
DNA: TGTGCCAGCAGCCCTACAGGGCCCCCCAATGAGCAGTTCTTC

D: TRBD1
J: TRBJ1-2
V: TRBV11-2
size: many
CDR3: CASSLGTVYGYTF
DNA: TGTGCCAGCAGCTTGGGGACAGTTTATGGCTACACCTTC

D: -
J: TRBJ2-7
V: TRBV3-1
size: many
CDR3: CASSPPRGISYEQYF
DNA: TGTGCCAGCAGCCCCCCGCGCGGGATATCCTACGAGCAGTACTTC

D: TRBD2
J: TRBJ2-1
V: TRBV29-1
size: many
CDR3: CSAKRGGRNEQFF
DNA: TGCAGCGCCAAGCGGGGGGGCCGGAATGAGCAGTTCTTC

D: -
J: TRBJ1-4
V: TRBV5-6
size: -
CDR3: CASSFRGELFF
DNA: TGTGCCAGCAGCTTCCGGGGGGAACTGTTTTTT

D: -
J: TRBJ2-5
V: TRBV3-1
size: -
CDR3: CASSLLEGQETQYF
DNA: TGTGCCAGCAGCCTCCTAGAAGGGCAAGAGACCCAGTACTTC

D: -
J: TRBJ1-1
V: TRBV6-6
size: many
CDR3: CASRSPTYGAFF
DNA: TGTGCCAGCAGGTCTCCGACATACGGAGCTTTCTTT

D: TRBD1
J: TRBJ2-4
V: TRBV29-1
size: -
CDR3: CSVAQGVAKNIQYF
DNA: TGCAGCGTTGCGCAGGGGGTAGCCAAAAACATTCAGTACTTC

D: -
J: TRBJ2-7
V: TRBV3-1
size: many
CDR3: CASSPEHGYEQYF
DNA: TGTGCCAGCAGTCCGGAACACGGCTACGAGCAGTACTTC

D: -
J: TRBJ1-1
V: TRBV6-1
size: -
CDR3: CASRDAQSWGTEAFF
DNA: TGTGCCAGCAGGGATGCACAGAGCTGGGGCACTGAAGCTTTCTTT

D: TRBD2
J: TRBJ2-7
V: TRBV29-1
size: few
CDR3: CSVEWEASGGQSWSYEQYF
DNA: TGCAGCGTTGAATGGGAGGCTAGCGGGGGCCAGTCCTGGTCCTACGAGCAGTACTTC

D: -
J: TRBJ1-4
V: TRBV9
size: many
CDR3: CASSVRGLGEKLFF
DNA: TGTGCCAGCAGCGTAAGGGGCCTCGGTGAAAAACTGTTTTTT

D: -
J: TRBJ1-2
V: TRBV7-6
size: -
CDR3: CASSPTESYGYTF
DNA: TGTGCCAGCAGCCCGACGGAGAGCTATGGCTACACCTTC

D: -
J: TRBJ1-6
V: TRBV3-1
size: -
CDR3: CASSQVLNSPLHF
DNA: TGTGCCAGCAGCCAAGTTTTAAACTCACCCCTCCACTTT

D: TRBD2
J: TRBJ2-2
V: TRBV10-3
size: many
CDR3: CAIRPGTSGGAGTGELFF
DNA: TGTGCCATCAGACCCGGGACTAGCGGGGGGGCCGGGACCGGGGAGCTGTTTTTT

D: TRBD2
J: TRBJ2-1
V: TRBV6-2/TRBV6-3
size: medium-sized
CDR3: CASSQGPAGVEQFF
DNA: TGTGCCAGCAGCCAGGGGCCAGCGGGGGTGGAGCAGTTCTTC

D: TRBD1
J: TRBJ2-1
V: TRBV20-1
size: few
CDR3: CSALTGTGSDNEQFF
DNA: TGCAGTGCCCTCACCGGGACAGGGTCCGACAATGAGCAGTTCTTC

D: -
J: TRBJ2-3
V: TRBV5-8
size: -
CDR3: CASSWSGSDTDTQYF
DNA: TGTGCCAGCAGCTGGAGCGGGTCCGACACAGATACGCAGTATTTT

D: -
J: TRBJ2-5
V: TRBV14
size: -
CDR3: CASSQDLVGNGETQYF
DNA: TGTGCCAGCAGCCAAGATCTGGTAGGCAATGGCGAGACCCAGTACTTC

D: -
J: TRBJ2-5
V: TRBV7-2
size: few
CDR3: CASSPDTKETQYF
DNA: TGTGCCAGCAGCCCGGACACAAAAGAGACCCAGTACTTC

D: TRBD1
J: TRBJ1-2
V: TRBV5-1
size: many
CDR3: CASSRDSLGGYTF
DNA: TGCGCCAGCAGCCGGGACAGTCTGGGGGGCTACACCTTC

D: -
J: TRBJ2-1
V: TRBV7-7
size: many
CDR3: CASSLWGADEQFF
DNA: TGTGCCAGCAGCTTATGGGGGGCAGATGAGCAGTTCTTC

D: TRBD2
J: TRBJ2-1
V: TRBV12-3/TRBV12-4
size: -
CDR3: CASSSGTSGGGYNEQFF
DNA: TGTGCCAGCAGTTCCGGGACTAGCGGGGGAGGTTACAATGAGCAGTTCTTC

D: -
J: TRBJ2-5
V: TRBV4-3
size: -
CDR3: CASSQDRQGYETQYF
DNA: TGCGCCAGCAGCCAAGATCGGCAGGGATACGAGACCCAGTACTTC

D: -
J: TRBJ2-1
V: TRBV5-1
size: -
CDR3: CASSLGSVGEQFF
DNA: TGCGCCAGCAGCTTGGGGTCGGTCGGGGAGCAGTTCTTC

D: -
J: TRBJ1-4
V: TRBV5-5
size: many
CDR3: CASSPRGANEKLFF
DNA: TGTGCCAGCAGCCCTAGGGGTGCTAATGAAAAACTGTTTTTT

D: -
J: TRBJ1-2
V: TRBV27
size: many
CDR3: CASSLNSLYGYTF
DNA: TGTGCCAGCAGTTTAAACAGCTTGTATGGCTACACCTTC

D: TRBD2
J: TRBJ2-5
V: TRBV9
size: few
CDR3: CASSVTSGAGETQYF
DNA: TGTGCCAGCAGCGTCACTAGCGGGGCCGGGGAGACCCAGTACTTC